This TCR beta chain was recorded in a study of response to subunit inactivated influenza vaccine (dated by TCRdb to 2017 to 2018). Some background on the complete study: To follow how T cells responded to a trivalent subunit inactivated influenza vaccine, the researchers relied on deep quantitative profiling of the T cell receptor repertoire.

Library prep was done by RT-PCR. The instrument given in TCRdb is Illumina HiSeq 2500. TCRdb trimmed public reads at Q25 via fastp, called clones via MiXCR and kept in-frame beta chains. Identical CDR3 proteins give one entry, which carries the most common genes and DNA. The sample data list a few hundred thousand distinct CDR3 sequences, and about 15% of these were observed just once. The ten largest account for 8.5% to 14% of the sample. Beyond this particular receptor, the publication reports: The authors proposed that each seasonal influenza vaccination may bring in only a limited number of new T cells.

At least ten counts were recorded for this clonotype. The antigen it recognizes is unknown. The record has no base qualities; no much larger clone is one base away. The specimen was PBMCs from blood, collected about 12 days after vaccination. The TCR originated in a man over 45 who received an inactivated influenza vaccine. Donor details come from another sample of the same person, matched by shared clones.

The CDR3 is CSVDGPGVEQFF. The DNA sequence is TGCAGCGTTGACGGGCCCGGCGTTGAGCAGTTCTTC. The chain links TRBV29-1 with TRBJ2-1; the D gene is unclear. CDR1 and CDR2 were assigned from the germline V gene as SQVTM and ANQGSEA. Relative to germline, V is 3 bases shorter and J is 9 bases shorter, with 12 bases between their ends. Reading from cysteine to phenylalanine, the CDR3 counts 12 amino acids. This entry keeps only the CDR3 DNA: 36 bases, framed from base 1.